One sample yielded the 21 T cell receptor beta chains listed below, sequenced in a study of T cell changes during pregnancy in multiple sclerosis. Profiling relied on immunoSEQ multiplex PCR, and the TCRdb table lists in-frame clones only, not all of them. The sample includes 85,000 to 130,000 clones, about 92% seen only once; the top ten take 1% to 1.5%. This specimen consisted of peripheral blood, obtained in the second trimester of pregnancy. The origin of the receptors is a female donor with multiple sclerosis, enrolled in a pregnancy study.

The CDR3 DNA sequence: TGTGCCAGCAGTCGGACCGGGACTCTGAATCCCGAGCAGTACTTC. Protein product: CASSRTGTLNPEQYF. V is TRBV28 and J is TRBJ2-7, with D possibly TRBD2 on 6 matching bases. The V gene's germline CDR1 is MDHEN and CDR2 SYDVKM. The V gene lost 5 bases and the J gene lost 6 bases, with 20 bases spanning the gap. The CDR3 loop spans 15 amino acids. The full variable domain, in which reference TRBV28 and TRBJ2-7 provide the parts outside the CDR3, is DVKVTQSSRYLVKRTGEKVFLECVQDMDHENMFWYRQDPGLGLRLIYFSYDVKMKEKGDIPEGYSVSREKKERFSLILESASTNQTSMYLCASSRTGTLNPEQYFGPGTRLTVT.

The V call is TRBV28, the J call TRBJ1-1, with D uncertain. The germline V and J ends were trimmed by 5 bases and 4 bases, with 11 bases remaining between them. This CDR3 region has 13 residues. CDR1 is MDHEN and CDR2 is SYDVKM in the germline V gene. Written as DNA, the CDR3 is TGTGCCAGCAGTAGGAGGAAGGGCACTGAAGCTTTCTTT. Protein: CASSRRKGTEAFF.

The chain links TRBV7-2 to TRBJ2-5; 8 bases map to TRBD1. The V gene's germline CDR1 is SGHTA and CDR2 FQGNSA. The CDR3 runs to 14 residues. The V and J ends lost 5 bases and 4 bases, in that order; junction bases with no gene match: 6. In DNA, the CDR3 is TGTGCCAGCAGCACGACAGGGGTGGGAGAGACCCAGTACTTC. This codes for CASSTTGVGETQYF.

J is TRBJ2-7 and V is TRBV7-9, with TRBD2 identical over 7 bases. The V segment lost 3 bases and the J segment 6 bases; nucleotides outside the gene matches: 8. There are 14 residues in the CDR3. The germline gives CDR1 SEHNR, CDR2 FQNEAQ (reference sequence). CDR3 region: CASSFAGAPGEQYF. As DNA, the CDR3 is TGTGCCAGCAGCTTCGCGGGAGCACCTGGCGAGCAGTACTTC. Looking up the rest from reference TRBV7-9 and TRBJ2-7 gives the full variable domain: DTGVSQNPRHKITKRGQNVTFRCDPISEHNRLYWYRQTLGQGPEFLTYFQNEAQLEKSRLLSDRFSAERPKGSFSTLEIQRTEQGDSAMYLCASSFAGAPGEQYFGPGTRLTVT.

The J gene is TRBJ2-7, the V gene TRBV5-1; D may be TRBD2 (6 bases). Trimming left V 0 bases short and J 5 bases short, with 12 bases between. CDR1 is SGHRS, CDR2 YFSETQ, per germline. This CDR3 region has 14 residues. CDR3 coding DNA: TGCGCCAGCAGCTTGGGACTAGATCCCCACGAGCAGTACTTC. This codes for CASSLGLDPHEQYF.

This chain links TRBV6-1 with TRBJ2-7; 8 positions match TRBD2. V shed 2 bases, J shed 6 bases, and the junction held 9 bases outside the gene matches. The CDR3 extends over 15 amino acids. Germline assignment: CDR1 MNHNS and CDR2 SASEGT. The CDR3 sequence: CASSELGGGQIEQYF. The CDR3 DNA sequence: TGTGCCAGCAGTGAACTCGGGGGGGGACAAATCGAGCAGTACTTC.

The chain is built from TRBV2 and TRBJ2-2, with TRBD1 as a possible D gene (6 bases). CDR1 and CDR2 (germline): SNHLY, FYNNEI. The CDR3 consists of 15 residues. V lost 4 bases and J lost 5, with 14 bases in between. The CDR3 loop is CASSARAGQTGELFF. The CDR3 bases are TGTGCCAGCAGTGCACGAGCTGGACAGACCGGGGAGCTGTTTTTT.

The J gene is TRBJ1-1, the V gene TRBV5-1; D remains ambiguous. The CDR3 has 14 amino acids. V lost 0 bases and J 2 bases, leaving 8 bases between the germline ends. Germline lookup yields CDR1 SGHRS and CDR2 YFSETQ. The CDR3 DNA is TGCGCCAGCAGCTTGGCGGCGGTCAACACTGAAGCTTTCTTT. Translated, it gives CASSLAAVNTEAFF.

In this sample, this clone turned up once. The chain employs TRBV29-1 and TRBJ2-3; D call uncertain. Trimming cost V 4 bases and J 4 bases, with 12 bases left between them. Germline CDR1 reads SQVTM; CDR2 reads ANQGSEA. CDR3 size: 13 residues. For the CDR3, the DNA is TGCAGCGTTGTAGGTCGGGTGGCAGATACGCAGTATTTT. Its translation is CSVVGRVADTQYF.

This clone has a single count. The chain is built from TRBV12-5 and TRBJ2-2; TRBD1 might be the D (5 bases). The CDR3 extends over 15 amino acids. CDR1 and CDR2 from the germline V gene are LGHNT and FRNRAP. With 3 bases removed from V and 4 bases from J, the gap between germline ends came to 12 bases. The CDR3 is CASGFPPRGTGELFF. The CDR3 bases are TGTGCTAGTGGTTTCCCCCCTAGGGGCACCGGGGAGCTGTTTTTT.

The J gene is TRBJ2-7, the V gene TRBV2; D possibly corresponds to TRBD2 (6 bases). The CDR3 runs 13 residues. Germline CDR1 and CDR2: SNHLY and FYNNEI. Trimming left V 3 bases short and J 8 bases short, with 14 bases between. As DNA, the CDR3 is TGTGCCAGCAGTGACGGGGGATCGTCCAAGCAGTACTTC. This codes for CASSDGGSSKQYF.

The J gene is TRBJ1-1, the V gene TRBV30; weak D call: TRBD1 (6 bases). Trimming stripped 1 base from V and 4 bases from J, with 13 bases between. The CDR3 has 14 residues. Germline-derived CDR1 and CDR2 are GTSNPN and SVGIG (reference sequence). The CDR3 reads CAWSAPPGVTEAFF. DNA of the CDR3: TGTGCCTGGAGTGCCCCTCCAGGGGTCACTGAAGCTTTCTTT.

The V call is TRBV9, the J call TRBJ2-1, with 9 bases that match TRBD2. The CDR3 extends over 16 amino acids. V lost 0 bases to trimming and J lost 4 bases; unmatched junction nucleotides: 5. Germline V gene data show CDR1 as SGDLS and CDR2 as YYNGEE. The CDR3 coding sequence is TGTGCCAGCAGCGTAGGACTAGCGGATGGATACAATGAGCAGTTCTTC. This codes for CASSVGLADGYNEQFF.

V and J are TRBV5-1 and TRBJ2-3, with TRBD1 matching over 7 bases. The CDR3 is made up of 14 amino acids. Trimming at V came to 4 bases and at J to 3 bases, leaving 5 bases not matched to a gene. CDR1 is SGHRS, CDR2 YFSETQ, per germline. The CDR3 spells CASSLRQGTDTQYF. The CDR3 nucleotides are TGCGCCAGCAGCCTTCGACAGGGAACAGATACGCAGTATTTT.

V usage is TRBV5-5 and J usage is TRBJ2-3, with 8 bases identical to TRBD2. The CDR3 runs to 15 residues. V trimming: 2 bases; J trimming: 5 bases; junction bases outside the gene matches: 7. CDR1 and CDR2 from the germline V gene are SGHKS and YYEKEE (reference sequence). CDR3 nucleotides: TGTGCCAGCAGCTTCGGGGGGGCCGGAAAAGATACGCAGTATTTT. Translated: CASSFGGAGKDTQYF.

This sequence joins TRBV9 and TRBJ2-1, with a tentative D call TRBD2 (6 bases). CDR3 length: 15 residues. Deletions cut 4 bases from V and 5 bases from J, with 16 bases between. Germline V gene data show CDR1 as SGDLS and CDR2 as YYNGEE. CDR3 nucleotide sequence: TGTGCCAGCAGCTCAATTGGGGGGACCAACAATGAGCAGTTCTTC. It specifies CASSSIGGTNNEQFF.

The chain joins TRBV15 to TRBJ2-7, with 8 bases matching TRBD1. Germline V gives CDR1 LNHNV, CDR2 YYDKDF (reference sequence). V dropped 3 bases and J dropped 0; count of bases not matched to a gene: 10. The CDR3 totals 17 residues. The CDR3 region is CATSRAGMGTGSYEQYF. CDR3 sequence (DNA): TGTGCCACCAGCAGGGCTGGTATGGGGACAGGCTCCTACGAGCAGTACTTC.

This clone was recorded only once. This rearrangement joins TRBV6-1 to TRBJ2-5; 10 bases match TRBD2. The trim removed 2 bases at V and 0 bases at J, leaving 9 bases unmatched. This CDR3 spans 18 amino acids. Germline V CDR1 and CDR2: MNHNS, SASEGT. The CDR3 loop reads CASSEWLAGALYQETQYF. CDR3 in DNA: TGTGCCAGCAGTGAATGGCTAGCGGGGGCCTTGTACCAAGAGACCCAGTACTTC.

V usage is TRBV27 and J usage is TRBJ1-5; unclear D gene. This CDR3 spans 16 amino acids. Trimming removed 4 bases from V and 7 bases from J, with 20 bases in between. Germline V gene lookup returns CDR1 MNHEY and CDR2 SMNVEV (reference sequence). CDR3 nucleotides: TGTGCCAGCAGTTCCCTCCGGGATCTCAGTGGGCAGCCCCAGCATTTT. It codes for CASSSLRDLSGQPQHF.

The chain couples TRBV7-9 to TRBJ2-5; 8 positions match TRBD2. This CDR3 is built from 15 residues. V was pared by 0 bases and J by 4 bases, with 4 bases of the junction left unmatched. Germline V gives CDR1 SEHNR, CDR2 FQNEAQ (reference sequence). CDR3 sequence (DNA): TGTGCCAGCAGCTTAGCCGGGGGGGTTAGAGAGACCCAGTACTTC. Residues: CASSLAGGVRETQYF.

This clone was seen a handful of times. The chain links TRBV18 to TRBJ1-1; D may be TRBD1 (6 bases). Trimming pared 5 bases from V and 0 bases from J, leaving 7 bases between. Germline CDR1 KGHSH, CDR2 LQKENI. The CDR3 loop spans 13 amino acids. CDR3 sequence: CASSGTLNTEAFF. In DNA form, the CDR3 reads TGTGCCAGCTCAGGGACACTGAACACTGAAGCTTTCTTT.